The clone carrying this TCR beta chain came up a few times. The sample comes from a study of beta chain features in type 1 diabetes. Reverse transcribing all isolated RNA meant expressed TCRB transcripts were sequenced. Using immunoSEQ multiplex PCR, the repertoire was profiled, and TCRdb retains in-frame clones only, with some absent. The data contain under 450,000 clones, roughly 14% of them singletons. CDR1 SGHAT and CDR2 FQNNGV come from the germline V gene. V gave up 5 bases and J gave up 6 bases; unmatched junction bases: 4. The CDR3 extends over 12 amino acids. The specimen was naive CD4+ T cells from blood. V and J are TRBV11-2 and TRBJ2-7; 7 bases align to TRBD1. This sequence originates from a man aged 25-40 years in good health. CDR3 coding DNA: TGTGCCAGCAGCCGGGACAGTTCCGAGCAGTACTTC. Translated: CASSRDSSEQYF.